Listed here are 10 T cell receptor beta chains from one sample, sequenced in a study of cytomegalovirus exposure and HLA in healthy donors. Data came from immunoSEQ multiplex PCR; TCRdb stores just in-frame clones and leaves some out. The profile shows 150,000 to 200,000 clones, about 86% of them singletons. Sequencing was performed on PBMCs. The receptors derive from a woman under 40 in good health and CMV-seronegative.

V gene TRBV5-4 combines with J gene TRBJ2-3; D is possibly TRBD2 (5 bases). Germline loops: CDR1 SGHNT, CDR2 YYREEE (reference sequence). V was cut by 4 bases and J by 6 bases, with 15 bases left in between. The length of the CDR3 is 14 residues. The CDR3: CASSQPGVFDTQYF. CDR3 in DNA: TGTGCCAGCAGCCAACCCGGGGTTTTCGATACGCAGTATTTT.

The chain is built from TRBV4-3 and TRBJ2-1; 9 positions match TRBD2. CDR1 and CDR2 from the germline V gene are LGHNA and YSLEER. The CDR3 runs to 19 residues. J was trimmed by 4 bases and V by 0 bases; bases with no gene match: 13. The CDR3 DNA is TGCGCCAGCAGCCAAGATTTCCTAGCGGGAATAAAAGATTACAATGAGCAGTTCTTC. Protein sequence: CASSQDFLAGIKDYNEQFF.

This clone was seen a handful of times. This rearrangement joins TRBV6-6 to TRBJ2-7; TRBD1 agrees at 9 bases. CDR1 is MNHNY, CDR2 SVGAGI, per germline (reference sequence). The V segment lost 0 bases and the J segment 3 bases; nucleotides outside the gene matches: 3. The length of the CDR3 is 15 residues. CDR3 sequence: CASSYSGGQGYEQYF. The CDR3 coding sequence is TGTGCCAGCAGTTACTCAGGGGGACAGGGCTACGAGCAGTACTTC.

The rearrangement joins TRBV19 to TRBJ2-2; 7 bases match TRBD1. CDR3 length: 17 amino acids. The J segment lost 3 bases and the V segment lost 4 bases, leaving 11 bases of the junction unmatched. Germline lookup yields CDR1 LNHDA and CDR2 SQIVND (reference sequence). CDR3 nucleotide sequence: TGTGCCAGTAGTAACCCCGGGCAGGGGGAACACACCGGGGAGCTGTTTTTT. It codes for CASSNPGQGEHTGELFF. Supplemented by reference TRBV19 and TRBJ2-2, the full variable domain reads DGGITQSPKYLFRKEGQNVTLSCEQNLNHDAMYWYRQDPGQGLRLIYYSQIVNDFQKGDIAEGYSVSREKKESFPLTVTSAQKNPTAFYLCASSNPGQGEHTGELFFGEGSRLTVL.

The chain carries TRBV9 and TRBJ2-5; TRBD1 matches at 10 bases. V shed 4 bases, J shed 4 bases, and the junction held 10 bases outside the gene matches. Germline assignment: CDR1 SGDLS and CDR2 YYNGEE. The CDR3 is 16 residues long. CDR3 nucleotide sequence: TGTGCCAGCAGCATCCTCACCGGACAGGGGGGAGAGACCCAGTACTTC. This codes for CASSILTGQGGETQYF.

V and J are TRBV11-3 and TRBJ2-2; the D is unclear. V was clipped by 5 bases and J by 4 bases, with 14 bases between them. The germline V gene has CDR1 SGHNT and CDR2 YENEEA. CDR3 length equals 15 residues. In DNA, the CDR3 is TGTGCCAGCAGCCTGAGGTACCCAGGCACCGGGGAGCTGTTTTTT. Translation gives CASSLRYPGTGELFF.

A remark on this clone: Other DNA sequences in this specimen translate into the identical CDR3. This chain links TRBV4-2 with TRBJ1-5; D remains unclear. V shed 1 base and J shed 4 bases, with 5 bases lying between them. Germline-derived CDR1 and CDR2 are LGHNA and YNFKEQ. The length of the CDR3 is 13 residues. As DNA, the CDR3 is TGTGCCAGCAGCCAAGGTACTAATCAGCCCCAGCATTTT. This encodes CASSQGTNQPQHF.

With respect to this clone: Additional DNA sequences in this sample encode the identical CDR3. The chain has TRBV6-5 and TRBJ1-1, with 7 bases lining up with TRBD1. There are 15 residues in the CDR3. V was clipped by 0 bases and J by 0 bases; unmatched bases: 1. Germline CDR1 MNHEY, CDR2 SVGAGI. CDR3 nucleotides: TGTGCCAGCAGTTACTCGGGACAGTTGAACACTGAAGCTTTCTTT. Translation gives CASSYSGQLNTEAFF.

The chain employs TRBV5-1 and TRBJ1-4; TRBD1 is a possible D gene (5 bases). The CDR3 consists of 13 residues. The ends were cut back, 5 bases at V and 2 bases at J, with 7 bases in the middle. CDR1 and CDR2 from the germline V gene are SGHRS and YFSETQ. CDR3 protein: CASSPGTNEKLFF. CDR3 bases: TGCGCCAGCAGTCCAGGGACTAATGAAAAACTGTTTTTT.

The chain couples TRBV4-1 to TRBJ2-7; TRBD2 might be the D (6 bases). CDR1 MGHRA and CDR2 YSYEKL come from the germline V gene. There are 16 residues in the CDR3. Trimming pared 3 bases from V and 2 bases from J, leaving 17 bases between. CDR3 DNA: TGCGCCAGCAGCCACGCCCACGGGGGAGGAACCTACGAGCAGTACTTC. It is translated as CASSHAHGGGTYEQYF.